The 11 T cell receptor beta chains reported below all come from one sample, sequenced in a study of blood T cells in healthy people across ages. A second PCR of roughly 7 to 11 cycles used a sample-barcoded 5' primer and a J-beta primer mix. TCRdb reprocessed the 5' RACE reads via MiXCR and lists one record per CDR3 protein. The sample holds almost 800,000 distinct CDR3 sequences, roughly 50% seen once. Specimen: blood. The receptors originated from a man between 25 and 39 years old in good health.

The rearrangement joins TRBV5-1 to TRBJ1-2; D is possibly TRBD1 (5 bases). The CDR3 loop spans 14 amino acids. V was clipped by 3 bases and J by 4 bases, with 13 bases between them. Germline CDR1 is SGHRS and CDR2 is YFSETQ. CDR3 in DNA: TGCGCCAGCAGCTCCGGGACCGCCAGCTATGGCTACACCTTC. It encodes CASSSGTASYGYTF.

In DNA form, the CDR3 reads TGTGCCAGCAGCGTGGACGCAAATAATTCACCCCTCCACTTT. Protein: CASSVDANNSPLHF. This chain links TRBV3-1 with TRBJ1-6; D remains ambiguous. Germline V gene lookup returns CDR1 LGHDT and CDR2 YNNKEL (reference sequence). Trimming cost V 5 bases and J 5 bases, with 10 bases left between them. This CDR3 contains 14 residues. Combining the CDR3 with reference TRBV3-1 and TRBJ1-6 gives the whole variable domain DTAVSQTPKYLVTQMGNDKSIKCEQNLGHDTMYWYKQDSKKFLKIMFSYNNKELIINETVPNRFSPKSPDKAHLNLHINSLELGDSAVYFCASSVDANNSPLHFGNGTRLTVT.

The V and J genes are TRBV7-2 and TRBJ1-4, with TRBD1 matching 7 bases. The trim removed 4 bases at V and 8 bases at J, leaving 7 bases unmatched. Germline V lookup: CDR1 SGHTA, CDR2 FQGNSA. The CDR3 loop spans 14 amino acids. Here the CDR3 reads CASSSQGSKEKLFF. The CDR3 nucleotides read TGTGCCAGCAGCTCACAGGGGAGTAAGGAAAAACTGTTTTTT.

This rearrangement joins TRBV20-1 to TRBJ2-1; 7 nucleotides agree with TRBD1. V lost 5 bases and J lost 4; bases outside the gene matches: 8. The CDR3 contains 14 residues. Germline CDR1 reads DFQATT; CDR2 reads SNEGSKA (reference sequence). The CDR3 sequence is CSAFPTRGYNEQFF. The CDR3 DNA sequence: TGCAGTGCTTTCCCTACCAGGGGGTACAATGAGCAGTTCTTC.

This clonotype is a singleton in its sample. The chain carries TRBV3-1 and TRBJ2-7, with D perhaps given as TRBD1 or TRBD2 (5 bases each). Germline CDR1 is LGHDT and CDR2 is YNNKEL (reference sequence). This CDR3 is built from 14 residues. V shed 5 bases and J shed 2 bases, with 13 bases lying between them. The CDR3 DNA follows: TGTGCCAGCAGCGATCCGGGACGGGCCTACGAGCAGTACTTC. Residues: CASSDPGRAYEQYF.

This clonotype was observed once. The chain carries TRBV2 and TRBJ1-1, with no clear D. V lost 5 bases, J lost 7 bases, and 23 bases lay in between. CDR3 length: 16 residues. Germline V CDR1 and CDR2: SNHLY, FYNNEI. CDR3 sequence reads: CASSLQSIYVTGEAFF. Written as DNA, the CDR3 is TGTGCCAGCAGTCTCCAGTCTATCTATGTGACCGGTGAAGCTTTCTTT.

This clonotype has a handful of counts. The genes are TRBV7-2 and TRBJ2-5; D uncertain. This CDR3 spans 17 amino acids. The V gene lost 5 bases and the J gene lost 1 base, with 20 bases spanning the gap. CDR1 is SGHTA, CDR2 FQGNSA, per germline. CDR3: CASSPDLTPVGQETQYF. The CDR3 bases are TGTGCCAGCAGCCCCGACTTGACCCCCGTAGGCCAAGAGACCCAGTACTTC.

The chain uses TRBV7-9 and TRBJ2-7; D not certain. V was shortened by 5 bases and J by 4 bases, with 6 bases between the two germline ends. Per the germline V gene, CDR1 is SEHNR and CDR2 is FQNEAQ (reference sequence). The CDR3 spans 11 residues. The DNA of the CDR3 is TGTGCCAGCAGCCCGATTTACGAGCAGTACTTC. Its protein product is CASSPIYEQYF.

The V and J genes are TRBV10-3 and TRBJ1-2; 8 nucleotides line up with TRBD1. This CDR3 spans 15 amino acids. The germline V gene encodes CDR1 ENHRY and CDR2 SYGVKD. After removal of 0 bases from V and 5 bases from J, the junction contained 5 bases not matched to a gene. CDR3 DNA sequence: TGTGCCATCAGTGAGTCGGGGACAGGCGATTATGGCTACACCTTC. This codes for CAISESGTGDYGYTF.

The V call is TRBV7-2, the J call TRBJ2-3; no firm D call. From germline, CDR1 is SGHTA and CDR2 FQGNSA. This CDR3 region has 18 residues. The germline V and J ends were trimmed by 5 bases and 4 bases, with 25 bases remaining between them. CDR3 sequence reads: CASSPVPLRVPLPDTQYF. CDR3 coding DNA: TGTGCCAGCAGCCCCGTTCCCCTGCGCGTCCCTCTACCAGATACGCAGTATTTT.

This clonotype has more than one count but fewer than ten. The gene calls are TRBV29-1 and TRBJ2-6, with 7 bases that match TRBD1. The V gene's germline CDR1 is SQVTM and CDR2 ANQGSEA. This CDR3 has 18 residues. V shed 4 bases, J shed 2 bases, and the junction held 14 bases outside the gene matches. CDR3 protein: CSVVLMGQHSAGANVLTF. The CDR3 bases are TGCAGCGTTGTGCTTATGGGACAGCATTCTGCTGGGGCCAACGTCCTGACTTTC.